These T cell receptor beta chains were read from a single sample in a study of T-cell memory formation after mild COVID-19. TCRdb passed the 5' RACE reads through MiXCR, listing each CDR3 protein once. The sample consists of approximately 46,000 distinct CDR3 sequences, 10% to 15% of them appearing once. Sequenced: PBMCs or a T cell subset sorted from them (not recorded which). The receptors here all came from a man younger than 35 who had mild COVID-19 (a few samples of this study predate the infection). Cell type and time point are not known. Each CDR3 is given with its conserved first and last residue. Fields, in order: D gene, V gene, clone size, J gene, CDR3 protein, CDR3 DNA. D genes are given only for firm matches. The listing skips clone size in some rows; elsewhere it reads once, few, many or a size class.

d_gene: NA; v_gene: TRBV7-9; abundance: few; j_gene: TRBJ2-2; CDR3aa: CASSPQVTGELFF; CDR3nt: TGTGCCAGCAGCCCACAAGTCACCGGGGAGCTGTTTTTT
d_gene: NA; v_gene: TRBV3-1; abundance: NA; j_gene: TRBJ1-6; CDR3aa: CASSQVGGDSPLHF; CDR3nt: TGTGCCAGCAGCCAAGTCGGGGGGGATTCACCCCTCCACTTT
d_gene: NA; v_gene: TRBV4-1; abundance: NA; j_gene: TRBJ2-1; CDR3aa: CASSHGVGEQFF; CDR3nt: TGCGCCAGCAGCCACGGCGTCGGTGAGCAGTTCTTC
d_gene: TRBD2; v_gene: TRBV12-5; abundance: NA; j_gene: TRBJ2-1; CDR3aa: CASGLVVLGLAGFDEQFF; CDR3nt: TGTGCTAGTGGTTTGGTAGTGCTGGGACTAGCGGGGTTCGATGAGCAGTTCTTC
d_gene: NA; v_gene: TRBV7-2; abundance: NA; j_gene: TRBJ2-1; CDR3aa: CASRAPSGGPYNEQFF; CDR3nt: TGTGCCAGCAGGGCGCCGTCGGGGGGCCCGTACAATGAGCAGTTCTTC
d_gene: NA; v_gene: TRBV5-1; abundance: few; j_gene: TRBJ2-6; CDR3aa: CASSTGAAGANVLTF; CDR3nt: TGCGCCAGCAGCACCGGGGCGGCTGGGGCCAACGTCCTGACTTTC
d_gene: TRBD1; v_gene: TRBV2; abundance: NA; j_gene: TRBJ2-2; CDR3aa: CASSDDRGLTGELFF; CDR3nt: TGTGCCAGCAGCGATGACAGGGGTTTAACCGGGGAGCTGTTTTTT
d_gene: NA; v_gene: TRBV20-1; abundance: few; j_gene: TRBJ2-7; CDR3aa: CSARVPSTGTSYEQYF; CDR3nt: TGCAGTGCTAGAGTCCCCTCAACCGGGACTTCCTACGAGCAGTACTTC
d_gene: NA; v_gene: TRBV27; abundance: NA; j_gene: TRBJ2-1; CDR3aa: CASRSISGYEQFF; CDR3nt: TGTGCCAGCAGATCGATATCGGGGTATGAGCAGTTCTTC
d_gene: TRBD2; v_gene: TRBV4-2; abundance: NA; j_gene: TRBJ2-1; CDR3aa: CASSTPSGSYNEQFF; CDR3nt: TGTGCCAGCAGCACCCCTAGCGGCAGCTACAATGAGCAGTTCTTC
d_gene: TRBD2; v_gene: TRBV4-1; abundance: many; j_gene: TRBJ2-2; CDR3aa: CASSQAGGRTGELFF; CDR3nt: TGCGCCAGCAGCCAAGCGGGGGGGCGCACCGGGGAGCTGTTTTTT
d_gene: NA; v_gene: TRBV6-5; abundance: NA; j_gene: TRBJ2-1; CDR3aa: CASSYGGERNEQFF; CDR3nt: TGTGCCAGCAGTTACGGCGGGGAACGCAATGAGCAGTTCTTC
d_gene: NA; v_gene: TRBV9; abundance: many; j_gene: TRBJ2-3; CDR3aa: CASSVGGGPSSDTQYF; CDR3nt: TGTGCCAGCAGCGTAGGAGGTGGTCCAAGCTCAGATACGCAGTATTTT
d_gene: NA; v_gene: TRBV12-3/TRBV12-4; abundance: NA; j_gene: TRBJ2-2; CDR3aa: CASSWTQNTGELFF; CDR3nt: TGTGCCAGCAGCTGGACACAGAACACCGGGGAGCTGTTTTTT
d_gene: TRBD1; v_gene: TRBV5-1; abundance: few; j_gene: TRBJ2-3; CDR3aa: CASSLVGGNTDTQYF; CDR3nt: TGCGCCAGCAGCTTGGTAGGGGGCAACACAGATACGCAGTATTTT
d_gene: TRBD2; v_gene: TRBV7-7; abundance: many; j_gene: TRBJ2-1; CDR3aa: CASSGGGEQFF; CDR3nt: TGTGCCAGCAGCGGCGGGGGTGAGCAGTTCTTC
d_gene: NA; v_gene: TRBV4-1; abundance: few; j_gene: TRBJ2-7; CDR3aa: CASSFLQGYEQYF; CDR3nt: TGCGCCAGCAGCTTCCTCCAGGGGTACGAGCAGTACTTC
d_gene: NA; v_gene: TRBV20-1; abundance: many; j_gene: TRBJ1-5; CDR3aa: CSAIGASNQPQHF; CDR3nt: TGCAGTGCTATTGGGGCGAGCAATCAGCCCCAGCATTTT
d_gene: TRBD1; v_gene: TRBV9; abundance: few; j_gene: TRBJ2-5; CDR3aa: CASSIRGNQETQYF; CDR3nt: TGTGCCAGCAGCATCAGGGGGAACCAAGAGACCCAGTACTTC
d_gene: TRBD2; v_gene: TRBV20-1; abundance: many; j_gene: TRBJ2-3; CDR3aa: CSASSGGVYTQYF; CDR3nt: TGCAGTGCTAGTAGCGGGGGGGTATATACGCAGTATTTT
d_gene: NA; v_gene: TRBV5-1; abundance: many; j_gene: TRBJ2-2; CDR3aa: CASSLGQFNTGELFF; CDR3nt: TGCGCCAGCAGCTTGGGACAGTTTAACACCGGGGAGCTGTTTTTT
d_gene: NA; v_gene: TRBV12-3/TRBV12-4; abundance: NA; j_gene: TRBJ2-4; CDR3aa: CASRAGTDKNIQYF; CDR3nt: TGTGCCAGCAGGGCGGGGACAGACAAAAACATTCAGTACTTC
d_gene: NA; v_gene: TRBV20-1; abundance: many; j_gene: TRBJ1-6; CDR3aa: CSARAEFNSPLHF; CDR3nt: TGCAGTGCTAGAGCCGAATTTAATTCACCCCTCCACTTT
d_gene: NA; v_gene: TRBV7-9; abundance: NA; j_gene: TRBJ1-2; CDR3aa: CASSLGQTPHGYTF; CDR3nt: TGTGCCAGCAGCTTAGGACAGACTCCCCACGGCTACACCTTC
d_gene: NA; v_gene: TRBV7-6; abundance: many; j_gene: TRBJ2-1; CDR3aa: CASSPGGGSYNEQFF; CDR3nt: TGTGCCAGCAGCCCAGGAGGGGGGTCCTACAATGAGCAGTTCTTC
d_gene: NA; v_gene: TRBV6-2/TRBV6-3; abundance: NA; j_gene: TRBJ2-5; CDR3aa: CASSSLGETQYF; CDR3nt: TGTGCCAGCAGCTCCCTGGGGGAGACCCAGTACTTC
d_gene: TRBD2; v_gene: TRBV3-1; abundance: few; j_gene: TRBJ2-3; CDR3aa: CASSRRTSGDFTDTQYF; CDR3nt: TGTGCCAGCAGCCGCCGGACTAGCGGGGATTTCACAGATACGCAGTATTTT
d_gene: TRBD1; v_gene: TRBV25-1; abundance: many; j_gene: TRBJ2-5; CDR3aa: CASSEQGASETQYF; CDR3nt: TGTGCCAGCAGTGAACAGGGGGCATCGGAGACCCAGTACTTC
d_gene: NA; v_gene: TRBV6-2/TRBV6-3; abundance: few; j_gene: TRBJ2-3; CDR3aa: CASSYSIRSLTDTQYF; CDR3nt: TGTGCCAGCAGTTACTCGATAAGGAGTCTCACAGATACGCAGTATTTT
d_gene: TRBD1; v_gene: TRBV25-1; abundance: NA; j_gene: TRBJ1-1; CDR3aa: CASSKGAGAFF; CDR3nt: TGTGCCAGCAGTAAGGGGGCTGGAGCTTTCTTT
d_gene: TRBD2; v_gene: TRBV19; abundance: few; j_gene: TRBJ2-1; CDR3aa: CASSTSGDSYNEQFF; CDR3nt: TGTGCCAGTAGCACTAGCGGGGACTCCTACAATGAGCAGTTCTTC
d_gene: NA; v_gene: TRBV6-5; abundance: few; j_gene: TRBJ2-5; CDR3aa: CASSYEHQETQYF; CDR3nt: TGTGCCAGCAGTTACGAGCACCAAGAGACCCAGTACTTC
d_gene: NA; v_gene: TRBV4-2; abundance: few; j_gene: TRBJ1-5; CDR3aa: CASSQVANGIDQPQHF; CDR3nt: TGTGCCAGCAGCCAAGTTGCTAACGGAATAGATCAGCCCCAGCATTTT
d_gene: NA; v_gene: TRBV3-1; abundance: NA; j_gene: TRBJ2-1; CDR3aa: CASSLGDRTYNEQFF; CDR3nt: TGTGCCAGCAGCCTAGGCGACCGGACCTACAATGAGCAGTTCTTC
d_gene: NA; v_gene: TRBV5-6; abundance: many; j_gene: TRBJ2-1; CDR3aa: CASSSLTPNEQFF; CDR3nt: TGTGCCAGCAGCTCTCTGACTCCCAATGAGCAGTTCTTC